This T cell receptor (beta chain) came from a study of blood T cell repertoires in COVID-19. Study-level information: COVID-19 samples collected from the United States, Italy and Spain covered acute and convalescent phases. T cells, B-cell-depleted T cells, or PBMCs provided the cDNA or gDNA that served as material.

V dropped 5 bases and J dropped 6; count of bases not matched to a gene: 10. CDR1 is MNHEY and CDR2 is SVGAGI in the germline V gene. The CDR3 has 15 amino acids. Original methodology: Nucleated cell counts were estimated from reference gene primer amplification. The table came from immunoSEQ multiplex PCR; TCRdb's copy has only in-frame clones and leaves some out. The V and J calls and the clone size are those of that table, but D and trimming were determined from the DNA. This sample has about 300,000 clones, with more than 70% found just once. Seattle patient enrollment occurred during active infection, with longitudinal follow-up thereafter.

Sequencing was performed on peripheral blood. The chain uses TRBV6-5 and TRBJ1-3; 7 bases are shared with TRBD1. This TCR derives from a woman in her thirties with COVID-19, enrolled during active disease. CDR3 residues: CASSPAGQVTNTIYF. CDR3 DNA sequence: TGTGCCAGCAGTCCCGCAGGACAGGTGACAAACACCATATATTTT.